The 8 T cell receptor beta chains given below trace back to one sample, sequenced in a study of OX40 agonist ivuxolimab in advanced cancers. Using immunoSEQ multiplex PCR, the repertoire was profiled, and TCRdb retains in-frame clones only, with some absent. The sample includes roughly 54,000 clones, roughly 90% seen only once; the top ten take just over 1.4%. The source material was CD4+ or CD8+ T cells sorted from blood, sampled in a trial of the OX40 agonist ivuxolimab. The receptor set was obtained from an adult with an advanced solid tumor such as melanoma, head and neck, liver or kidney cancer.

The chain recombines TRBV7-9 with TRBJ2-3, with D uncertain. The CDR3 contains 12 residues. V was shortened by 0 bases and J by 3 bases, with 1 base between the two germline ends. Germline CDR1 reads SEHNR; CDR2 reads FQNEAQ (reference sequence). The chain's CDR3 is CASSLATDTQYF. In DNA form, the CDR3 reads TGTGCCAGCAGCTTAGCGACAGATACGCAGTATTTT.

CDR3 DNA: TGTGCCATCAAGCGAGGGGGCGAGGGCGAGACCCAGTACTTC. As protein: CAIKRGGEGETQYF. The chain links TRBV10-3 to TRBJ2-5; TRBD1 aligns across 7 bases. The junction had 10 bases not matched to a gene; V was cut back by 7 bases and J by 5 bases. The CDR3 totals 14 residues. Looked up from germline, CDR1 is ENHRY and CDR2 is SYGVKD.

This clone was detected only once. Different DNA sequences within this sample yield the same CDR3. V is TRBV28 and J is TRBJ1-3; maybe TRBD1 (5 bases). The V gene lost 4 bases and the J gene lost 0 bases, with 10 bases spanning the gap. From germline, CDR1 is MDHEN and CDR2 SYDVKM. The CDR3 has 15 residues. Here the CDR3 reads CASSSGTASGNTIYF. As DNA, the CDR3 is TGTGCCAGCAGTTCAGGGACGGCCTCTGGAAACACCATATATTTT.

V is TRBV6-5 and J is TRBJ2-7, with 7 bases lining up with TRBD2. The CDR3 sequence is 15 residues long. Germline loops: CDR1 MNHEY, CDR2 SVGAGI. V trimming: 8 bases; J trimming: 2 bases; junction bases outside the gene matches: 12. This CDR3 reads CASRLADSGAYEQYF. The CDR3 bases are TGTGCCAGCCGACTAGCCGATTCCGGGGCCTACGAGCAGTACTTC.

The J gene is TRBJ2-2, the V gene TRBV6-5; 8 bases align to TRBD1. This CDR3 contains 15 residues. J was trimmed by 6 bases and V by 0 bases; bases with no gene match: 3. Germline lookup yields CDR1 MNHEY and CDR2 SVGAGI. CDR3 bases: TGTGCCAGCAGTTACTCTCAGGGGGCCGCCGGGGAGCTGTTTTTT. Translating gives CASSYSQGAAGELFF.

V gene TRBV19 combines with J gene TRBJ1-1; TRBD1 is a possible D gene (5 bases). The V end lost 8 bases, the J end lost 5 bases, and 18 bases lay between the germline ends. This CDR3 is 14 amino acids long. Germline assignment: CDR1 LNHDA and CDR2 SQIVND (reference sequence). The CDR3 is CASSRGAPGTEAFF. DNA of the CDR3: TGTGCCAGTTCACGCGGGGCCCCGGGAACTGAAGCTTTCTTT.

The V call is TRBV5-6, the J call TRBJ1-5; D gene ambiguous. The CDR3 is 14 amino acids. Germline V gene data show CDR1 as SGHDT and CDR2 as YYEEEE. V shed 1 base and J shed 5 bases, with 10 bases lying between them. Written as DNA, the CDR3 is TGTGCCAGCAGCTTGTTGGCGGGAGATCAGCCCCAGCATTTT. Its protein product is CASSLLAGDQPQHF.

The chain carries TRBV4-1 and TRBJ1-2; TRBD1 is a possible D gene (6 bases). CDR1 and CDR2 (germline): MGHRA, YSYEKL. The CDR3 length is 15 residues. The V gene lost 0 bases and the J gene lost 3 bases, with 11 bases spanning the gap. Here the CDR3 reads CASSQDPRGDYGYTF. The CDR3 DNA follows: TGCGCCAGCAGCCAAGATCCAAGGGGGGACTATGGCTACACCTTC.